The entry below describes one TCR beta chain. This clone was found a few times. No cognate antigen has been identified for it. No base quality information exists; no much larger clone differs at one position. The CDR3 starts with the cysteine, ends with the phenylalanine, and has 18 residues. Solely the CDR3 DNA is kept, with 54 bases framed from the first base. Based on the germline V gene, the CDR1 and CDR2 sequences are MRHNA and SNTAGT. Unmatched junction bases come to 14, with V trimmed by 6 bases and J by 4 bases. This sample is drawn from a study of blood T cell repertoires in COVID-19 (dated by TCRdb to 2020 to 2021). Background on the whole study: The collaborator samples originated in the United States, Italy and Spain and spanned the acute and convalescent phases of COVID-19. Where available, HLA class I and class II types were taken from metadata supplied by the sample provider and were not determined by assay-based typing. The samples were drawn from the first 160 participants of the ongoing ImmuneRACE study and from 1,254 subjects provided by 6 global collaborators. The material from the prospective study consisted of cDNA or gDNA derived from T cells, B-cell-depleted T cells, or PBMCs. The repertoires were released in a freely available public database intended as a resource for research on the immune response to SARS-CoV-2. The sample metadata nearly always contained a de-identified subject ID, COVID-19 status, age in years and sex. Subjects who had been exposed to COVID-19, were actively infected with it, or had recovered from it provided the deeply sampled blood TCRbeta repertoires that made up the dataset. Summary of the overall study and its limitations: Clinical and demographic metadata were provided uncurated, with the amount varying by source and participant.

Enrolling through a virtual design, the prospective study's participants ranged in age from roughly 18 to 95 years and lived across around 25 United States geographic areas. In the prospective study, participants were assigned to cohorts based on the clinical history participants reported in a screening survey and a study questionnaire. ImmuneRACE Cohort 3 recovered participants were defined by two consecutive negative NP/OP PCR tests, healthcare professional clearance, or symptom resolution. Each participant in the prospective study had whole blood, serum and a nasopharyngeal or oropharyngeal swab collected by mobile phlebotomists. Over an approximately 2-month period, participants in the prospective study had the option of providing additional blood draws and questionnaires. Prospective study blood samples were shipped either frozen or at room temperature before DNA extraction. The immunoSEQ Assay, a bias-controlled multiplex PCR, was used to amplify TCRbeta CDR3 regions from genomic DNA. Turning to the authors' computational methods: The number of nucleated cells in each sample was estimated from the amplification of reference gene primers within the assay. Sequence reads were collapsed and filtered to measure the absolute abundance of every unique TCRbeta CDR3 rearrangement. Productive Simpson clonality was computed per sample as the square root of Simpson's diversity index over productive rearrangements. This is the immuneACCESS table as TCRdb keeps it, with only in-frame sequences that have V and J called. A part of the clones is gone; compared with another copy, unresolved V genes explain less than half, and the rest is unexplained. The V and J calls and clone size come from that table; D and trimming were worked out from the DNA. In all, the sample holds roughly 170,000 clones, and 60% to 80% of those were seen once. Around 16% of the sample is taken by the ten largest.

Source material: PBMCs or T cells enriched from blood (not recorded which). This sequence uses TRBV6-4 and TRBJ1-3; TRBD1 fits 11 bases in the junction. This sequence originates from a woman aged 50 to 60 who had recovered from COVID-19. The CDR3 in this case is CASSLDRGRPTGGNTIYF. The DNA is as follows: TGTGCCAGCAGCCTGGACAGGGGGCGCCCCACGGGAGGAAACACCATATATTTT.